The next 17 T cell receptor beta chains were all read from a single sample in a study of molecular identifiers for immune sequencing clone quantification. TCRdb recomputed calls from the PCR reads with MiXCR, one row per CDR3 protein. The sample lists 300,000 to 400,000 distinct CDR3 sequences, about a fifth occurring once. The sequenced material came from naive CD8+ T cells from blood, with Jurkat cell RNA spiked in. Subset described: FACS-sorted CD8+CD4-CCR7+CD45RA+ naive T cells. Receptors were obtained from a human donor in good health. Some libraries in this study had Jurkat cell RNA spiked in.

Concerning this clonotype: A read error may account for a junction end that differs from germline. The chain is built from TRBV29-1 and TRBJ2-5; no reliable D call. CDR3 length equals 14 residues. From germline, CDR1 is SQVTM and CDR2 ANQGSEA. CDR3 residues: CSAESDPPPETQYF. CDR3 sequence (DNA): TGCAGCGCTGAATCAGATCCGCCCCCGGAGACCCAGTACTTC.

In this sample, this clonotype turned up once. This may come from a read error, since a much larger clone is one base off. The V and J genes are TRBV6-5 and TRBJ1-1; no clear D. From germline, CDR1 is MNHEY and CDR2 SVGAGI. With 0 bases removed from V and 1 base from J, the gap between germline ends came to 15 bases. This CDR3 is 17 amino acids long. CDR3 in DNA: TGTGCCAGCAGTTACTCGATGGCAAGGGCACAGAACACTGAAGCTTTCTTT. Translation: CASSYSMARAQNTEAFF.

As regards this clonotype: This may stem from a read error, because a much larger clone lies one nucleotide away. V and J are TRBV6-2 or TRBV6-3 and TRBJ2-1; a weak D match, TRBD2 (5 bases). From germline, CDR1 is MNHEY and CDR2 SVGEGT. This CDR3 contains 13 residues. The V end was cut by 9 bases, the J end by 9 bases, with 18 bases between. CDR3 amino acids: CASTPGGWSEQFF. CDR3 DNA sequence: TGTGCCAGTACTCCGGGCGGGTGGAGTGAGCAGTTCTTC.

This clonotype appeared many times. This sequence joins TRBV5-1 and TRBJ2-7; 8 positions agree with TRBD1. The V gene's germline CDR1 is SGHRS and CDR2 YFSETQ. The CDR3 is 15 residues long. The junction had 8 bases not matched to a gene; V was cut back by 3 bases and J by 3 bases. CDR3 nucleotides: TGCGCCAGCAGCTACTACCATGGGACAGGCTACGAGCAGTACTTC. Translated, it gives CASSYYHGTGYEQYF.

This clonotype was picked up many times. The chain combines TRBV6-6 with TRBJ2-3; tentatively, D is TRBD2 (6 bases). Trimming took 7 bases from V and 1 from J, leaving 12 bases between them. Per the germline V gene, CDR1 is MNHNY and CDR2 is SVGAGI (reference sequence). The CDR3 runs 14 residues. In nucleotides, the CDR3 is TGTGCCAGCATGTCTGGCGGGGGCACAGATACGCAGTATTTT. Its protein product is CASMSGGGTDTQYF.

This clonotype has only a few counts. The J gene is TRBJ1-2, the V gene TRBV29-1; D is undetermined. Trimming took 0 bases from V and 3 from J, leaving 17 bases between them. Germline CDR1 and CDR2: SQVTM and ANQGSEA. There are 16 residues in the CDR3. The CDR3 sequence: CSVEDRFGSPYYGYTF. In nucleotides, the CDR3 is TGCAGCGTTGAAGATCGGTTCGGCAGCCCTTACTATGGCTACACCTTC.

A note on this clonotype: A much more abundant neighbour one base away suggests this may be a read error. The CDR3 sequence: CASSLGPGDYDEQFF. The CDR3 DNA sequence: TGTGCCAGCAGCTTAGGCCCAGGGGATTACGATGAGCAGTTCTTC. This rearrangement joins TRBV7-2 to TRBJ2-1, with D maybe TRBD1 (6 bases). This CDR3 comprises 15 residues. With 1 base removed from V and 8 bases from J, the gap between germline ends came to 15 bases. Germline V gives CDR1 SGHTA, CDR2 FQGNSA.

This clonotype was recorded many times. The genes are TRBV3-1 and TRBJ2-7; D is possibly TRBD1 (6 bases). The ends were cut back, 4 bases at V and 4 bases at J, with 11 bases in the middle. The CDR3 extends over 13 amino acids. The germline V gene has CDR1 LGHDT and CDR2 YNNKEL (reference sequence). CDR3 sequence reads: CASSPTGWYEQYF. CDR3 DNA: TGTGCCAGCAGCCCAACAGGGTGGTACGAGCAGTACTTC.

Remarks on this clonotype: One junction end does not reproduce the germline sequence, and a read error may be involved. The chain couples TRBV20-1 to TRBJ1-1; 9 nucleotides match TRBD1. Germline CDR1 reads DFQATT; CDR2 reads SNEGSKA (reference sequence). The CDR3 length is 14 residues. CDR3 bases: TGCAGTGCGGACCGGGACAGGGTAGGGACTGGAGCTTTCTTT. It encodes CSADRDRVGTGAFF.

This clonotype came up many times. This chain uses TRBV4-3 with TRBJ1-4, with 10 nucleotides matching TRBD1. Trimming cost V 1 base and J 5 bases; bases outside gene matches: 1. The CDR3 spans 15 residues. CDR1 and CDR2 (germline): LGHNA, YSLEER. The CDR3 sequence is CASSQGTGGNEKLFF. CDR3 coding DNA: TGCGCCAGCAGCCAAGGGACAGGGGGAAATGAAAAACTGTTTTTT.

Worth noting for this clonotype: This sequence may be a read error, since a much larger clone differs from it by one base. The rearrangement links TRBV4-1 to TRBJ1-1; 7 positions match TRBD1. CDR1 and CDR2 (germline): MGHRA, YSYEKL. The CDR3 has 15 residues. The CDR3 spells CASGQGQEMNTEAFF. The CDR3 DNA sequence: TGCGCCAGCGGCCAAGGACAGGAGATGAACACTGAAGCTTTCTTT.

This clonotype occurred many times. The chain recombines TRBV4-1 with TRBJ2-1; D gene unclear. The CDR3 sequence is 14 residues long. Trimming cost V 4 bases and J 0 bases, with 7 bases left between them. Germline loops: CDR1 MGHRA, CDR2 YSYEKL. The CDR3 DNA reads TGCGCCAGCAGCCCGGTGAACTCCTACAATGAGCAGTTCTTC. It codes for CASSPVNSYNEQFF.

This clonotype was seen ten or more times. The rearrangement uses TRBV12-3 or TRBV12-4 and TRBJ1-5; 7 nucleotides align to TRBD1. This CDR3 comprises 14 residues. After removal of 3 bases from V and 6 bases from J, the junction contained 5 bases not matched to a gene. The CDR3 loop reads CASSFGQEGQPQHF. The CDR3 DNA is TGTGCCAGCAGTTTCGGACAGGAGGGTCAGCCCCAGCATTTT.

This clonotype showed up many times. In DNA, the CDR3 is TGTGCCAGCAGTTACGTTGCGGTTAGCACAGATACGCAGTATTTT. It codes for CASSYVAVSTDTQYF. The genes are TRBV6-2 or TRBV6-3 and TRBJ2-3; no reliable D call. V gave up 2 bases and J gave up 0 bases, with 9 bases separating them. Looked up from germline, CDR1 is MNHEY and CDR2 is SVGEGT. The CDR3 covers 15 residues.

This clonotype has ten or more counts. The rearrangement links TRBV4-3 to TRBJ1-6; no reliable D call. Germline-derived CDR1 and CDR2 are LGHNA and YSLEER. The V end lost 0 bases, the J end lost 10 bases, and 16 bases lay between the germline ends. This CDR3 is built from 16 residues. For the CDR3, the DNA is TGCGCCAGCAGCCAAGATCGAGCGCGGGAGGTCTCACCCCTCCACTTT. Translation gives CASSQDRAREVSPLHF.

The chain has TRBV11-2 and TRBJ2-3; D assignment may be TRBD1 or TRBD2 (5 bases each). V lost 5 bases and J lost 2, with 17 bases in between. Germline V gene lookup returns CDR1 SGHAT and CDR2 FQNNGV. The CDR3 has 16 residues. Here the CDR3 DNA reads TGTGCCAGCAGCCACCAATCGGGGCCCTCCACAGATACGCAGTATTTT. Protein: CASSHQSGPSTDTQYF.

This clonotype has more than one count but fewer than ten. The V call is TRBV12-3 or TRBV12-4, the J call TRBJ2-1, with 7 nucleotides matching TRBD2. This CDR3 has 14 amino acids. Trimming took 3 bases from V and 7 from J; bases not matched to a gene: 6. Here the CDR3 reads CASSFGGSANEQFF. Written as DNA, the CDR3 is TGTGCCAGCAGTTTCGGCGGGAGTGCTAATGAGCAGTTCTTC.